Given below is one T cell receptor beta chain in context. V lost 4 bases and J 3 bases, leaving 14 bases between the germline ends. Germline loops: CDR1 SGHRS, CDR2 YFSETQ. The CDR3 runs 16 residues. TCRdb's copy holds only in-frame clones and misses some; the assay was immunoSEQ multiplex PCR. The sample contains about 95,000 clones, 90% of which appear only once. Time point given: pretreatment peripheral blood. These data belong to a study of PD-L1 blockade in urothelial cancer. The TCR comes from a man aged 55 to 70 with urothelial cancer. This chain uses TRBV5-1 with TRBJ1-6; tentative D call: TRBD1 (6 bases). The sequencing used PBMCs, collected around atezolizumab (anti-PD-L1) treatment. The CDR3, as DNA: TGCGCCAGCAGCGCAATGTTACAGGGCTATAATTCACCCCTCCACTTT. This gives the protein CASSAMLQGYNSPLHF.